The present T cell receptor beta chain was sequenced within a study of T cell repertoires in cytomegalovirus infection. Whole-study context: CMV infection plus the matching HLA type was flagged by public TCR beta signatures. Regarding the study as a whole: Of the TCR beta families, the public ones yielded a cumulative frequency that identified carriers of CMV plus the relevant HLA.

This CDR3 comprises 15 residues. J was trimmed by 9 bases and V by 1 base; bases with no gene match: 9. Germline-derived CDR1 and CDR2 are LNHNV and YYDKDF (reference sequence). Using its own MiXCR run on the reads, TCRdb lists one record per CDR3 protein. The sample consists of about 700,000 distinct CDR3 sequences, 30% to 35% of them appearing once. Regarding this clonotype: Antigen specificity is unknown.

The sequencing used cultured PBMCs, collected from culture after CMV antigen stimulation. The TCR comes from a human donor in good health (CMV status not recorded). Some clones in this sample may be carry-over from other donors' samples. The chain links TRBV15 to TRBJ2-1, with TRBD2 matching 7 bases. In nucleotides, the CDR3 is TGTGCCACCAGCAGAGTAAGGACTAGTATAGGTGAGCAGTTCTTC. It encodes CATSRVRTSIGEQFF.